One T cell receptor (beta chain) is described in this entry. This specimen comes from a study of identical twins. The CDR3 has 15 amino acids. The V gene end was trimmed by 3 bases and the J gene end by 5 bases; junction bases not matched to a gene: 7. From germline, CDR1 is SGDLS and CDR2 YYNGEE. One entry per CDR3 protein, called by TCRdb with MiXCR from the 5' RACE reads. This table holds fewer than 450,000 distinct CDR3 sequences, 9% to 10% found once. J is TRBJ2-7 and V is TRBV9; 11 bases line up with TRBD2. What was sequenced was naive T cells sorted from blood. This TCR came from a woman aged 45 to 65 in good health. The CDR3 bases are TGTGCCAGCAGCGCCGAGACTAGCGGGAAGAACGAGCAGTACTTC. Its protein is CASSAETSGKNEQYF. Together with reference TRBV9 and TRBJ2-7, the CDR3 gives the full variable domain: DSGVTQTPKHLITATGQRVTLRCSPRSGDLSVYWYQQSLDQGLQFLIQYYNGEERAKGNILERFSAQQFPDLHSELNLSSLELGDSALYFCASSAETSGKNEQYFGPGTRLTVT.